These 16 T cell receptor beta chains came from one sample sequenced in a study of response to subunit inactivated influenza vaccine (dated by TCRdb to 2017 to 2018). The library was prepared using RT-PCR. Sequencing used an Illumina HiSeq 2500. In-frame beta chains were kept once TCRdb had trimmed the public reads at Q25 with fastp and called clones with MiXCR. Each entry merges the rows of one CDR3 protein and shows their most common DNA and genes. The sample contains 650,000 to 850,000 distinct CDR3 sequences, approximately 15% of them found a single time. The ten top clones hold roughly 6.4% of the sample. The sequencing used PBMCs from blood, collected 14 days before vaccination. These receptors were taken from a man aged 50 to 60 who received an inactivated influenza vaccine. Donor details come from another sample of the same person, matched by shared clones.

This clonotype was observed a single time. The chain has TRBV20-1 and TRBJ2-5, with D maybe TRBD2 (6 bases). Per the germline V gene, CDR1 is DFQATT and CDR2 is SNEGSKA (reference sequence). Trimming took 0 bases from V and 2 from J, leaving 10 bases between them. This CDR3 contains 14 residues. The DNA of the CDR3 is TGCAGTGCTAGAGATTTTGCGGGACAAGAGACCCAGTACTTC. Amino acids: CSARDFAGQETQYF.

In its sample, this clonotype was seen a few times. The chain joins TRBV2 to TRBJ2-7; TRBD1 agrees at 10 bases. The CDR3 sequence is 14 residues long. Looked up from germline, CDR1 is SNHLY and CDR2 is FYNNEI. The J segment lost 5 bases and the V segment lost 7 bases, leaving 8 bases of the junction unmatched. The CDR3 here is CASTDAGTGDEQYF. CDR3 nucleotides: TGTGCCAGCACCGACGCCGGGACAGGGGACGAGCAGTACTTC. Using reference TRBV2 and TRBJ2-7 for the parts outside the CDR3, the full variable domain is EPEVTQTPSHQVTQMGQEVILRCVPISNHLYFYWYRQILGQKVEFLVSFYNNEISEKSEIFDDQFSVERPDGSNFTLKIRSTKLEDSAMYFCASTDAGTGDEQYFGPGTRLTVT.

Only a few counts were recorded for this clonotype. The V and J genes are TRBV2 and TRBJ2-1; possibly TRBD1 for D (5 bases). Trimming took off 1 base at V and 4 bases at J, with 8 bases between the two ends. CDR1 SNHLY and CDR2 FYNNEI come from the germline V gene. The CDR3 sequence is 14 residues long. The CDR3 region has the DNA TGTGCCAGCAGTGAAGAACAGGCGTACAATGAGCAGTTCTTC. Amino acids: CASSEEQAYNEQFF. Full variable domain (missing parts from reference TRBV2 and TRBJ2-1): EPEVTQTPSHQVTQMGQEVILRCVPISNHLYFYWYRQILGQKVEFLVSFYNNEISEKSEIFDDQFSVERPDGSNFTLKIRSTKLEDSAMYFCASSEEQAYNEQFFGPGTRLTVL.

This clonotype was observed a handful of times. This chain connects TRBV12-3 or TRBV12-4 to TRBJ1-2; D possibly corresponds to TRBD1 (6 bases). This CDR3 has 13 residues. Trimming took off 8 bases at V and 2 bases at J, with 12 bases between the two ends. The CDR3 region is CASQTGMNYGYTF. DNA of the CDR3: TGTGCCAGCCAAACAGGGATGAACTATGGCTACACCTTC.

The V and J genes are TRBV29-1 and TRBJ1-3, with 9 bases fitting TRBD1. CDR1 is SQVTM, CDR2 ANQGSEA, per germline. The CDR3 consists of 13 residues. Trimming cost V 5 bases and J 2 bases; bases outside gene matches: 1. CDR3 protein: CSVWTGAGNTIYF. The CDR3 region has the DNA TGCAGCGTTTGGACAGGGGCTGGAAACACCATATATTTT. The variable domain in full, completed from reference TRBV29-1 and TRBJ1-3, reads SAVISQKPSRDICQRGTSLTIQCQVDSQVTMMFWYRQQPGQSLTLIATANQGSEATYESGFVIDKFPISRPNLTFSTLTVSNMSPEDSSIYLCSVWTGAGNTIYFGEGSWLTVV.

The chain carries TRBV28 and TRBJ2-5; 9 bases are a match to TRBD2. The V and J ends lost 4 bases and 1 base, in that order; junction bases with no gene match: 4. From germline, CDR1 is MDHEN and CDR2 SYDVKM. This CDR3 has 15 amino acids. DNA of the CDR3: TGTGCCAGCAGTTCTTTAGCGGGGGCCCAAGAGACCCAGTACTTC. Residues: CASSSLAGAQETQYF. The whole variable domain, remainder taken from reference TRBV28 and TRBJ2-5, is DVKVTQSSRYLVKRTGEKVFLECVQDMDHENMFWYRQDPGLGLRLIYFSYDVKMKEKGDIPEGYSVSREKKERFSLILESASTNQTSMYLCASSSLAGAQETQYFGPGTRLLVL.

This clonotype was recorded a few times. The V and J genes are TRBV24-1 and TRBJ2-1; perhaps TRBD1 as D (5 bases). Trimming removed 3 bases at V and 4 bases at J, with 9 bases between. Germline V gene sequence: CDR1 KGHDR, CDR2 SFDVKD. CDR3 length: 14 amino acids. This chain's CDR3 is CATSDHQGYNEQFF. CDR3 DNA sequence: TGTGCCACCAGTGATCATCAGGGTTACAATGAGCAGTTCTTC.

The J gene is TRBJ2-3, the V gene TRBV12-3 or TRBV12-4; D possibly corresponds to TRBD2 (5 bases). The CDR3 is 16 residues long. Trimming left V 3 bases short and J 0 bases short, with 13 bases between. CDR3 coding DNA: TGTGCCAGCAGTTTTAGAAACGGAGGCAGCACAGATACGCAGTATTTT. This gives the protein CASSFRNGGSTDTQYF.

This CDR3 is CASSKVSDTQYF. The CDR3, as DNA: TGTGCCAGCAGCAAAGTCTCGGATACGCAGTATTTT. The rearrangement links TRBV7-9 to TRBJ2-3; D unclear. V dropped 5 bases and J dropped 6 bases, with 9 bases sitting between them. This CDR3 spans 12 amino acids. CDR1 is SEHNR and CDR2 is FQNEAQ in the germline V gene (reference sequence).

V and J are TRBV11-1 and TRBJ2-7; 7 positions agree with TRBD1. This CDR3 is built from 15 residues. Germline assignment: CDR1 SGHAT and CDR2 FQDESV (reference sequence). J lost 4 bases, V lost 3 bases, and 9 bases had no gene match. In DNA, the CDR3 is TGTGCCAGCAGCTTTGGGCCTTCGACAGGGTACGAGCAGTACTTC. Encoded protein: CASSFGPSTGYEQYF. Drawing the rest from reference TRBV11-1 and TRBJ2-7, the complete variable domain is EAEVAQSPRYKITEKSQAVAFWCDPISGHATLYWYRQILGQGPELLVQFQDESVVDDSQLPKDRFSAERLKGVDSTLKIQPAELGDSAMYLCASSFGPSTGYEQYFGPGTRLTVT.

This clonotype was recorded a few times. The chain is built from TRBV6-2 or TRBV6-3 and TRBJ1-5, with unresolved D. CDR1 and CDR2 (germline): MNHEY, SVGEGT. V dropped 7 bases and J dropped 9 bases, with 19 bases sitting between them. The CDR3 runs 14 residues. In nucleotides, the CDR3 is TGTGCCAGCAAGGGAAACCCCGTCTCTCGGCCCCAGCATTTT. This gives the protein CASKGNPVSRPQHF.

The V gene is TRBV6-2 or TRBV6-3, the J gene TRBJ2-1; TRBD1 might be the D (6 bases). The germline gives CDR1 MNHEY, CDR2 SVGEGT. The CDR3 has 13 amino acids. The V end lost 3 bases, the J end lost 10 bases, and 13 bases lay between the germline ends. The CDR3 reads CASSYQGLGEQFF. The CDR3 DNA reads as TGTGCCAGCAGTTATCAGGGGCTTGGCGAGCAGTTCTTC.

This clonotype was seen a few times. The V and J genes are TRBV12-3 or TRBV12-4 and TRBJ2-7; TRBD1 matches at 9 bases. V lost 6 bases, J lost 3 bases, and 6 bases stayed unmatched. The CDR3 has 14 amino acids. The CDR3 DNA sequence: TGTGCCAGCAGCCACCGGGACAGGGACTACGAGCAGTACTTC. Its translation is CASSHRDRDYEQYF.

Only a few counts were recorded for this clonotype. The chain links TRBV5-6 to TRBJ2-7, with a tentative D call TRBD1 (6 bases). The CDR3 contains 15 residues. CDR1 is SGHDT, CDR2 YYEEEE, per germline. V was pared by 6 bases and J by 2 bases, with 18 bases between. The CDR3 here is CASTNRDGATYEQYF. The CDR3 bases are TGTGCCAGCACCAACAGGGACGGAGCGACCTACGAGCAGTACTTC.

This clonotype was seen many times. The chain joins TRBV29-1 to TRBJ2-3, with TRBD2 identical over 7 bases. Germline V gene data show CDR1 as SQVTM and CDR2 as ANQGSEA. This CDR3 has 14 residues. Unmatched junction bases numbered 7, after V lost 6 bases and J lost 1 base. This CDR3 reads CSVELAGRTDTQYF. In nucleotides, the CDR3 is TGCAGCGTGGAATTAGCGGGCCGCACAGATACGCAGTATTTT.

This clonotype was detected a few times. The J gene is TRBJ2-1, the V gene TRBV7-2; D possibly corresponds to TRBD2 (6 bases). The CDR3 extends over 16 amino acids. Germline V CDR1 and CDR2: SGHTA, FQGNSA. V was trimmed by 5 bases and J by 2 bases, leaving 16 bases between them. The CDR3 protein is CASSPRDAGPYNEQFF. Written as DNA, the CDR3 is TGTGCCAGCAGCCCGCGAGATGCGGGGCCCTACAATGAGCAGTTCTTC.